The T cell receptor (beta chain) under discussion was sequenced for a study of T-cell memory formation after mild COVID-19. This clonotype was detected only a few times. The target antigen is unknown. Findings and caveats of the study: Balance between CD4 and CD8 was seen in clones contracting day 15 to 85, and a CD4+ lean was seen in later expanders.

TCRdb analysed the 5' RACE reads with MiXCR anew, one entry per CDR3 protein. The sample records 280,000 or so distinct CDR3 sequences, 15% to 20% being singletons. The CDR3 consists of 16 residues. The trim removed 0 bases at V and 8 bases at J, leaving 8 bases unmatched. Germline values: CDR1 SGHRS, CDR2 YFSETQ. This sequence joins TRBV5-1 and TRBJ1-4; the match to TRBD1 covers 9 bases. The sample taken for sequencing was PBMCs or a T cell subset sorted from them (not recorded which). The receptor was derived from a man between 18 and 29 years old who had mild COVID-19 (a few samples of this study predate the infection). Cell type and time point are not known. The CDR3 protein is CASSLATTGGEEKLFF. The CDR3 nucleotides are TGCGCCAGCAGCTTGGCCACGACAGGGGGTGAAGAAAAACTGTTTTTT.